This T cell receptor (beta chain) appears in the sequencing data of a study of blood T cells in healthy people across ages. Germline lookup yields CDR1 MNHEY and CDR2 SMNVEV (reference sequence). This CDR3 is 13 amino acids long. V was trimmed by 3 bases and J by 0 bases, leaving 5 bases between them. Study results and limitations: CMV status of donors was unknown, possibly confounding expanded clonotype changes. In these data, TCR beta diversity tracked strongly with naive T cell percentage. Long-lived donors had more naive CD4+ cells and higher diversity than aged donors.

As regards this clonotype: Its antigen is unknown.

Isolated per sample were at least 6 million PBMCs. Primed by a sample-barcoded 5' primer and a J-beta primer mix, a second PCR proceeded for roughly 7 to 11 cycles. TCRdb ran MiXCR on the 5' RACE reads and lists one entry per CDR3 protein. The table includes over 950,000 distinct CDR3 sequences, roughly 51% detected once. The TCR was taken from a woman aged 60 to 75 in good health. What was sequenced was blood. The chain employs TRBV27 and TRBJ2-5, with D unclear. DNA of the CDR3: TGTGCCAGCAGTTTCCTACACCAAGAGACCCAGTACTTC. Encoded protein: CASSFLHQETQYF.